The next 22 T cell receptor beta chains were all read from a single sample in a study of T cells in Graves' hyperthyroidism and ophthalmopathy. Amplified regions were TCR beta CDR3 sequences from RNA transcripts. The HTBI primer set was used in a first-round RT-PCR of the TCR CDR3. From the multiplex PCR reads, TCRdb called clonotypes with MiXCR, one entry per CDR3 protein. The sample includes some 250,000 distinct CDR3 sequences, roughly 15% of them seen just once. The specimen sequenced was blood. The receptors originated from a middle-aged woman with Graves' hyperthyroidism that later progressed to Graves' ophthalmopathy.

This clonotype was counted ten times or more. This sequence joins TRBV5-1 and TRBJ2-1; 8 bases align to TRBD2. Losses at the gene ends were 0 bases for V and 8 bases for J; bases not matched to a gene: 16. Per the germline V gene, CDR1 is SGHRS and CDR2 is YFSETQ. CDR3 size: 18 residues. CDR3 coding DNA: TGCGCCAGCAGCTTGGGGGAGACTAGCGACACCCCCGGGGATGAGCAGTTCTTC. Translating it yields CASSLGETSDTPGDEQFF.

This clonotype was recorded at least ten times. The chain couples TRBV10-3 to TRBJ2-7; no clear D gene. The germline V and J ends were trimmed by 8 bases and 3 bases, with 5 bases remaining between them. The germline gives CDR1 ENHRY, CDR2 SYGVKD. The CDR3 runs 10 residues. CDR3 DNA sequence: TGTGCCATCGGGGTCTACGAGCAGTACTTC. It translates to CAIGVYEQYF.

A note on this clonotype: A much larger clone lies one base from this, so it may be a read error. V is TRBV5-6 and J is TRBJ2-1; D is undetermined. Germline values: CDR1 SGHDT, CDR2 YYEEEE. The CDR3 covers 11 residues. The CDR3: CASSTSNEQSF. The CDR3, as DNA: TGTGCCAGCAGCACGAGCAATGAGCAGTCCTTC.

This clonotype was counted a few times. This sequence joins TRBV9 and TRBJ1-4; no definite D call. Germline loops: CDR1 SGDLS, CDR2 YYNGEE. The CDR3 covers 15 residues. V gave up 3 bases and J gave up 0 bases, with 9 bases separating them. The CDR3 DNA sequence: TGTGCCAGCAGCGCGCGACCGGCAACTAATGAAAAACTGTTTTTT. Residues: CASSARPATNEKLFF.

In this sample, this clonotype turned up many times. The V call is TRBV6-1, the J call TRBJ2-6; D is unresolved. The V end was cut by 7 bases, the J end by 0 bases, with 7 bases between. The CDR3 is 14 residues long. The germline V gene has CDR1 MNHNS and CDR2 SASEGT. CDR3 sequence: CASNKNSGANVLTF. CDR3 DNA: TGTGCCAGCAATAAGAACTCTGGGGCCAACGTCCTGACTTTC.

There are many counts of this clonotype. The chain links TRBV11-2 to TRBJ2-3; perhaps TRBD2 as D (6 bases). Trimming cost V 2 bases and J 2 bases, with 11 bases left between them. The CDR3 extends over 15 amino acids. The germline CDR1 and CDR2 sequences are SGHAT and FQNNGV. The CDR3 protein is CASSLNLAHTDTQYF. The CDR3 nucleotides read TGTGCCAGCAGCTTAAACCTAGCGCACACAGATACGCAGTATTTT.

The chain uses TRBV12-3 or TRBV12-4 and TRBJ2-7, with D perhaps TRBD1 or TRBD2 (5 bases each). This CDR3 contains 13 residues. Trimming stripped 7 bases from V and 1 base from J, with 11 bases between. Written as DNA, the CDR3 is TGTGCCAGCAATCGGGACGGTTCCTACGAGCAGTACTTC. This gives the protein CASNRDGSYEQYF.

This clonotype was seen a few times. This chain connects TRBV19 to TRBJ2-1; D is unresolved. The V gene lost 8 bases and the J gene lost 5 bases, with 13 bases spanning the gap. The CDR3 runs to 13 residues. Germline lookup yields CDR1 LNHDA and CDR2 SQIVND (reference sequence). CDR3 DNA sequence: TGTGCCAGTGGTGACAAGGCGGACAATGAGCAGTTCTTC. It translates to CASGDKADNEQFF.

In this sample, this clonotype turned up many times. The chain carries TRBV29-1 and TRBJ1-1; 7 bases align to TRBD1. Germline V gives CDR1 SQVTM, CDR2 ANQGSEA. This CDR3 is built from 12 residues. The V and J ends lost 6 bases and 1 base, in that order; junction bases with no gene match: 2. The CDR3: CSVRTGNTEAFF. The CDR3, as DNA: TGCAGCGTACGGACAGGGAACACTGAAGCTTTCTTT.

This clonotype was counted many times. The chain couples TRBV10-2 to TRBJ2-5; the D call may be TRBD1 or TRBD2 (6 bases each). Germline loops: CDR1 WSHSY, CDR2 SAAADI. The germline V and J ends were trimmed by 2 bases and 4 bases, with 17 bases remaining between them. There are 16 residues in the CDR3. CDR3 protein: CASSETLGGQPETQYF. The DNA of the CDR3 is TGCGCCAGCAGTGAGACATTGGGAGGACAGCCAGAGACCCAGTACTTC.

This clonotype was observed a handful of times. The V call is TRBV6-2 or TRBV6-3, the J call TRBJ2-6; 9 nucleotides align to TRBD1. Germline CDR1 MNHEY, CDR2 SVGEGT. The CDR3 sequence is 18 residues long. The junction had 8 bases not matched to a gene; V was cut back by 5 bases and J by 0 bases. DNA of the CDR3: TGTGCCAGCAGTCCACGACAGGGGGGGAACTCTGGGGCCAACGTCCTGACTTTC. This gives the protein CASSPRQGGNSGANVLTF.

The rearrangement uses TRBV7-9 and TRBJ1-1, with unresolved D. V lost 3 bases and J lost 0, with 8 bases in between. Germline V CDR1 and CDR2: SEHNR, FQNEAQ (reference sequence). The CDR3 runs 14 residues. CDR3 residues: CASSLGKMNTEAFF. CDR3 DNA sequence: TGTGCCAGCAGCTTGGGGAAAATGAACACTGAAGCTTTCTTT.

The sample holds a few counts of this clonotype. The chain links TRBV30 to TRBJ1-6; D not certain. This CDR3 is 15 amino acids long. Germline V gene lookup returns CDR1 GTSNPN and CDR2 SVGIG (reference sequence). Trimming cost V 2 bases and J 0 bases, with 8 bases left between them. The CDR3 spells CAWSPGSSYNSPLHF. The CDR3 DNA reads as TGTGCCTGGAGTCCGGGGAGCTCCTATAATTCACCCCTCCACTTT.

This clonotype was detected a few times. This sequence joins TRBV3-1 and TRBJ2-3; D not certain. Trimming took 3 bases from V and 0 from J, leaving 7 bases between them. The CDR3 runs 14 residues. Looked up from germline, CDR1 is LGHDT and CDR2 is YNNKEL (reference sequence). The CDR3 DNA reads as TGTGCCAGCAGCCATTTTGGAAGCACAGATACGCAGTATTTT. This gives the protein CASSHFGSTDTQYF.

This clonotype showed up many times. V and J are TRBV7-8 and TRBJ2-7; perhaps TRBD1 as D (5 bases). The V end was cut by 0 bases, the J end by 3 bases, with 9 bases between. Germline V gene lookup returns CDR1 SGHVS and CDR2 FQNEAQ. This CDR3 contains 14 residues. The CDR3 bases are TGTGCCAGCAGCTTAGCCCGGCAGGGCTACGAGCAGTACTTC. Translation: CASSLARQGYEQYF. Full variable domain (rest looked up from reference TRBV7-8 and TRBJ2-7): GAGVSQSPRYKVAKRGQDVALRCDPISGHVSLFWYQQALGQGPEFLTYFQNEAQLDKSGLPSDRFFAERPEGSVSTLKIQRTQQEDSAVYLCASSLARQGYEQYFGPGTRLTVT.

This clonotype was observed many times. The chain employs TRBV6-1 and TRBJ1-4; the match to TRBD1 covers 8 bases. The CDR3 sequence is 14 residues long. Germline assignment: CDR1 MNHNS and CDR2 SASEGT. V trimming: 5 bases; J trimming: 7 bases; junction bases outside the gene matches: 6. The CDR3 protein is CASSPGQVFEKLFF. CDR3 in DNA: TGTGCCAGCAGTCCGGGACAGGTCTTTGAAAAACTGTTTTTT.

The sample holds many counts of this clonotype. The rearrangement uses TRBV7-9 and TRBJ2-1; D not certain. The V gene lost 8 bases and the J gene lost 7 bases, with 9 bases spanning the gap. CDR3 length equals 11 residues. CDR1 and CDR2 from the germline V gene are SEHNR and FQNEAQ (reference sequence). CDR3 bases: TGTGCCAGCGCCCCGACTAATGAGCAGTTCTTC. The encoded protein is CASAPTNEQFF.

For this clonotype: One end of the junction fails to match germline, which may point to a read error. The chain combines TRBV3-1 with TRBJ2-3; D may be TRBD1 (6 bases). The germline gives CDR1 LGHDT, CDR2 YNNKEL (reference sequence). The CDR3 loop spans 12 amino acids. Here the CDR3 reads CASGHTGNTQCF. CDR3 in DNA: TGTGCCAGCGGCCATACAGGGAATACGCAGTGTTTT.

This clonotype showed up many times. The gene calls are TRBV4-1 and TRBJ2-7; TRBD2 aligns across 10 bases. This CDR3 is 16 amino acids long. Looked up from germline, CDR1 is MGHRA and CDR2 is YSYEKL. The V segment lost 0 bases and the J segment 5 bases; nucleotides outside the gene matches: 7. CDR3 nucleotides: TGCGCCAGCAGCCAAGAAACTAGCGGGATTAAAAACGAGCAGTACTTC. Translation gives CASSQETSGIKNEQYF.

The chain is built from TRBV6-5 and TRBJ1-5, with a possible D match to TRBD1 (5 bases). CDR3 length: 15 residues. Germline CDR1 MNHEY, CDR2 SVGAGI. Deletions cut 0 bases from V and 3 bases from J, with 9 bases between. CDR3 residues: CASSYSGQLNQPQHF. In DNA, the CDR3 is TGTGCCAGCAGTTACTCGGGGCAGCTCAATCAGCCCCAGCATTTT.

This clonotype was found many times. J is TRBJ1-1 and V is TRBV6-2 or TRBV6-3; D possibly corresponds to TRBD1 (5 bases). The CDR3 has 15 amino acids. V gave up 6 bases and J gave up 4 bases, with 18 bases separating them. Germline loops: CDR1 MNHEY, CDR2 SVGEGT. Here the CDR3 reads CASSYGQGGSTEAFF. In nucleotides, the CDR3 is TGTGCCAGCAGCTACGGCCAGGGCGGAAGCACTGAAGCTTTCTTT.

This clonotype was counted many times. The rearrangement uses TRBV6-5 and TRBJ2-3; either TRBD1 or TRBD2 may fit D (5 bases each). The germline gives CDR1 MNHEY, CDR2 SVGAGI. With 0 bases removed from V and 2 bases from J, the gap between germline ends came to 9 bases. The CDR3 has 15 residues. The CDR3 DNA reads as TGTGCCAGCAGTTACTCTGGGGGAACCACAGATACGCAGTATTTT. It yields the protein CASSYSGGTTDTQYF.